The 5 T cell receptor beta chains reported below all come from one sample, sequenced in a study of T-cell reconstitution after alpha-beta-depleted transplantation in children. A library of TCRbeta sequences, prepared with unique molecular identifiers, was generated. TCRdb reanalysed the PCR reads using MiXCR and keeps one entry per CDR3 protein. Among fewer than 750,000 distinct CDR3 sequences listed, about 21% were seen once. Sequenced here: PBMCs, mostly from graft donor cells, sampled 360 days after TCRalphabeta/CD19-depleted stem cell transplant. The receptors were gathered from a boy younger than two who had a stem cell transplant for acute myeloid leukemia, so the T cells may come from the graft donor.

In this sample, this clonotype turned up a few times. This chain joins TRBV5-1 and TRBJ2-1; D remains ambiguous. V was clipped by 1 base and J by 7 bases, with 15 bases between them. There are 15 residues in the CDR3. Germline lookup yields CDR1 SGHRS and CDR2 YFSETQ. The CDR3 region is CASSLPQELGNEQFF. CDR3 DNA sequence: TGCGCCAGCAGCTTGCCTCAGGAGCTGGGAAATGAGCAGTTCTTC.

The chain joins TRBV27 to TRBJ1-6; no reliable D call. V dropped 5 bases and J dropped 7 bases, with 18 bases sitting between them. The CDR3 runs 16 residues. Germline V gene data show CDR1 as MNHEY and CDR2 as SMNVEV (reference sequence). CDR3 coding DNA: TGTGCCAGCAGTCCCTCGGGTCCTTTCGGGAATTCACCCCTCCACTTT. Amino acid sequence: CASSPSGPFGNSPLHF.

This clonotype was seen more than once but under ten times. This chain uses TRBV4-2 with TRBJ2-2, with TRBD1 identical over 8 bases. The trim removed 0 bases at V and 5 bases at J, leaving 8 bases unmatched. This CDR3 spans 17 amino acids. Germline V CDR1 and CDR2: LGHNA, YNFKEQ. CDR3 nucleotide sequence: TGTGCCAGCAGCCAAGAAAGTGGACAGGGCTGGACCGGGGAGCTGTTTTTT. Translated, it gives CASSQESGQGWTGELFF.

This sequence joins TRBV29-1 and TRBJ1-1, with 7 bases matching TRBD1. This CDR3 region has 15 residues. Per germline, CDR1 SQVTM and CDR2 ANQGSEA. The ends lost 4 bases at V and 0 bases at J; junction bases unmatched: 8. CDR3 loop: CSVAPRGTMNTEAFF. CDR3 in DNA: TGCAGCGTTGCCCCCAGGGGGACAATGAACACTGAAGCTTTCTTT.

This clonotype has ten or more counts. The genes are TRBV11-1 and TRBJ1-4; 8 bases match TRBD1. The CDR3 spans 14 residues. V shed 4 bases and J 7 bases; nucleotides not matched to a gene: 5. CDR1 is SGHAT, CDR2 FQDESV, per germline (reference sequence). The CDR3 region has the DNA TGTGCCAGCAGCTCGCGGACAGGGCCTGAAAAACTGTTTTTT. Protein: CASSSRTGPEKLFF.